Following are 20 T cell receptor beta chains from one sample sequenced in a study of blood T cell repertoires in COVID-19. Clones were sequenced by immunoSEQ multiplex PCR, and TCRdb holds only the in-frame ones, with some missing. The repertoire holds 250,000 to 350,000 clones, with more than 90% as singletons. The sample was PBMCs or T cells enriched from blood (not recorded which). These TCRs come from a man aged 55 to 70 who had recovered from COVID-19.

The table lists this clone with a count of one. The chain uses TRBV5-5 and TRBJ2-7; D is perhaps TRBD1 (6 bases). Germline V lookup: CDR1 SGHKS, CDR2 YYEKEE (reference sequence). This CDR3 has 14 residues. V lost 3 bases to trimming and J lost 3 bases, with 13 bases between them. The CDR3 nucleotides read TGTGCCAGCAGCTCATTGGACAGCGGCTACGAGCAGTACTTC. This encodes CASSSLDSGYEQYF.

This clone was seen a single time. The gene calls are TRBV3-1 (or the pseudogene TRBV3-2) and TRBJ2-5, with a tentative D call TRBD1 (5 bases). The CDR3 has 16 amino acids. Trimming took 0 bases from V and 4 from J, leaving 15 bases between them. Per germline, CDR1 LGHDT and CDR2 YNNKEL (reference sequence). CDR3 loop: CASSQDWSGIRETQYF. In DNA form, the CDR3 reads TGTGCCAGCAGCCAAGATTGGTCAGGGATTCGAGAGACCCAGTACTTC.

The chain combines TRBV5-5 with TRBJ1-5; TRBD1 might be the D (5 bases). The V end was cut by 0 bases, the J end by 7 bases, with 11 bases between. Looked up from germline, CDR1 is SGHKS and CDR2 is YYEKEE (reference sequence). CDR3 length: 14 amino acids. CDR3 nucleotides: TGTGCCAGCAGCTTGGCAGGGAAAGGCCAGCCCCAGCATTTT. Its translation: CASSLAGKGQPQHF.

The chain combines TRBV6-5 with TRBJ1-4, with D perhaps matching TRBD1 (5 bases). Germline V lookup: CDR1 MNHEY, CDR2 SVGAGI. The ends were cut back, 5 bases at V and 6 bases at J, with 13 bases in the middle. This CDR3 region has 14 residues. CDR3 in DNA: TGTGCCAGCAGTCGAAGACAGACCGATGAAAAACTGTTTTTT. It specifies CASSRRQTDEKLFF.

This rearrangement joins TRBV4-3 to TRBJ1-6; D not resolved. The CDR3 sequence is 15 residues long. The V gene lost 1 base and the J gene lost 8 bases, with 12 bases spanning the gap. Germline V CDR1 and CDR2: LGHNA, YSLEER. The CDR3 sequence is CASSQGRAGDSPLHF. CDR3 coding DNA: TGCGCCAGCAGCCAAGGGAGGGCAGGCGATTCACCCCTCCACTTT.

This clone has a handful of counts. The chain is built from TRBV9 and TRBJ2-1; unclear D gene. The germline V gene has CDR1 SGDLS and CDR2 YYNGEE. V lost 5 bases, J lost 7 bases, and 10 bases lay in between. This CDR3 is 12 amino acids long. CDR3 sequence: CASSALGNEQFF. Here the CDR3 DNA reads TGTGCCAGCAGTGCGCTCGGGAATGAGCAGTTCTTC.

The rearrangement joins TRBV19 to TRBJ2-1; 7 nucleotides align to TRBD2. Germline trimming cut 6 bases from V and 5 bases from J; bases unmatched to any gene: 10. Looked up from germline, CDR1 is LNHDA and CDR2 is SQIVND (reference sequence). The length of the CDR3 is 15 residues. The chain's CDR3 is CASRTLADPNNEQFF. CDR3 nucleotide sequence: TGTGCCAGTAGGACTCTAGCGGACCCGAACAATGAGCAGTTCTTC.

The rearrangement uses TRBV3-1 (or the pseudogene TRBV3-2) and TRBJ2-5, with TRBD1 as a possible D gene (6 bases). The CDR3 length is 14 residues. V shed 4 bases and J shed 1 base, with 10 bases lying between them. Germline CDR1 LGHDT, CDR2 YNNKEL (reference sequence). The CDR3 nucleotides read TGTGCCAGCAGCCGAAAGGACAGCCAAGAGACCCAGTACTTC. Translating gives CASSRKDSQETQYF.

The chain couples TRBV11-2 to TRBJ2-7, with TRBD2 as a possible D gene (6 bases). The V and J ends lost 1 base and 3 bases respectively, with 22 bases between them. The CDR3 totals 18 residues. Germline assignment: CDR1 SGHAT and CDR2 FQNNGV. This CDR3 is CASSLVLSRGLVHYEQYF. CDR3 bases: TGTGCCAGCAGCTTAGTCTTATCGCGGGGCCTCGTTCACTACGAGCAGTACTTC.

The sample holds one count of this clone. This chain connects TRBV18 to TRBJ2-3, with unresolved D. V lost 2 bases, J lost 2 bases, and 17 bases lay in between. The length of the CDR3 is 17 residues. Germline values: CDR1 KGHSH, CDR2 LQKENI. The CDR3 protein is CASSPSGFGLDTDTQYF. In DNA form, the CDR3 reads TGTGCCAGCTCACCATCCGGGTTCGGTCTTGACACAGATACGCAGTATTTT. The whole variable domain, filled in from reference TRBV18 and TRBJ2-3, reads NAGVMQNPRHLVRRRGQEARLRCSPMKGHSHVYWYRQLPEEGLKFMVYLQKENIIDESGMPKERFSAEFPKEGPSILRIQQVVRGDSAAYFCASSPSGFGLDTDTQYFGPGTRLTVL.

The CDR3 here is CASSRQGGLGYTF. CDR3 in DNA: TGTGCCAGCAGCAGACAGGGAGGTCTTGGCTACACCTTC. The rearrangement uses TRBV12-3 or TRBV12-4 and TRBJ1-2, with 7 bases matching TRBD1. Losses at the gene ends were 6 bases for V and 7 bases for J; bases not matched to a gene: 8. This CDR3 is built from 13 residues.

CDR3 nucleotide sequence: TGTGCCAGCTCAGGCGGGACAGGGAACTACGAGCAGTACTTC. Translated, it gives CASSGGTGNYEQYF. The chain recombines TRBV18 with TRBJ2-7, with 9 bases matching TRBD1. CDR1 and CDR2 from the germline V gene are KGHSH and LQKENI. The CDR3 length is 14 residues. J gave up 3 bases and V 5 bases, and 5 bases lay outside the gene matches.

The V and J genes are TRBV5-6 and TRBJ1-1; 10 nucleotides agree with TRBD1. This CDR3 comprises 14 residues. Per germline, CDR1 SGHDT and CDR2 YYEEEE. V lost 5 bases and J lost 4; bases outside the gene matches: 5. The CDR3 DNA is TGTGCCAGCAGTTGGGACAGGGGAGGCACTGAAGCTTTCTTT. Amino acid sequence: CASSWDRGGTEAFF.

The J gene is TRBJ2-5, the V gene TRBV11-3, with 13 positions matching TRBD2. Germline V gives CDR1 SGHNT, CDR2 YENEEA. The V and J ends lost 1 base and 5 bases, in that order; junction bases with no gene match: 7. The CDR3 spans 17 residues. The CDR3: CASSLGTSGSGWETQYF. The CDR3 DNA reads as TGTGCCAGCAGCTTAGGGACTAGCGGGAGTGGCTGGGAGACCCAGTACTTC.

The chain carries TRBV6-6 and TRBJ1-2; tentative D call: TRBD1 (6 bases). The CDR3 has 13 amino acids. With 5 bases removed from V and 4 bases from J, the gap between germline ends came to 11 bases. Germline CDR1 reads MNHNY; CDR2 reads SVGAGI (reference sequence). CDR3 nucleotide sequence: TGTGCCAGCAGTCCGCGGGGGCCCTATGGCTACACCTTC. This sequence encodes CASSPRGPYGYTF.

The chain recombines TRBV7-9 with TRBJ1-4; D might be TRBD1 (6 bases). This CDR3 is 14 amino acids long. Germline-derived CDR1 and CDR2 are SEHNR and FQNEAQ (reference sequence). V lost 3 bases to trimming and J lost 8 bases, with 13 bases between them. CDR3 coding DNA: TGTGCCAGCAGCTTTTCCGGGGGGCAGGAAAAACTGTTTTTT. It codes for CASSFSGGQEKLFF.

V gene TRBV6-2 or TRBV6-3 combines with J gene TRBJ1-2; 7 bases fit TRBD1. After removal of 4 bases from V and 6 bases from J, the junction contained 8 bases not matched to a gene. The CDR3 length is 14 residues. Germline CDR1 reads MNHEY; CDR2 reads SVGEGT. CDR3 nucleotide sequence: TGTGCCAGCAGTTGGGAAGGACAGGCGCATGGCTACACCTTC. Its protein is CASSWEGQAHGYTF.

The chain is built from TRBV5-1 and TRBJ1-5; D is unresolved. V lost 0 bases, J lost 1 base, and 8 bases lay in between. CDR1 and CDR2 from the germline V gene are SGHRS and YFSETQ. The CDR3 covers 15 residues. CDR3 nucleotides: TGCGCCAGCAGCTTGGTACCAGAAAGCAATCAGCCCCAGCATTTT. Amino acid sequence: CASSLVPESNQPQHF.

J is TRBJ1-4 and V is TRBV7-9, with TRBD1 identical over 7 bases. The CDR3 runs 15 residues. J lost 7 bases, V lost 3 bases, and 8 bases had no gene match. CDR1 is SEHNR and CDR2 is FQNEAQ in the germline V gene (reference sequence). DNA of the CDR3: TGTGCCAGCAGCTTGTCAGGGGGAGTCGTTGAAAAACTGTTTTTT. It yields the protein CASSLSGGVVEKLFF.

V and J are TRBV4-1 and TRBJ2-2, with 8 bases that match TRBD2. V lost 2 bases, J lost 0 bases, and 2 bases stayed unmatched. The CDR3 loop spans 16 amino acids. The V gene's germline CDR1 is MGHRA and CDR2 YSYEKL. CDR3 region: CASSQRGGPNTGELFF. Here the CDR3 DNA reads TGCGCCAGCAGCCAACGGGGGGGCCCGAACACCGGGGAGCTGTTTTTT.